These 3 T cell receptor beta chains came from one sample sequenced in a study of monozygotic twins with inflammatory bowel disease. TCRdb reanalyzed the 5' RACE reads, giving one entry per CDR3 protein sequence and no DNA. The sample has 200,000 to 250,000 distinct CDR3 sequences. Input material: blood. The receptors derive from a human donor with ulcerative colitis or Crohn's disease, or a healthy co-twin of an affected twin (not recorded which).

The chain combines TRBV10-3 with TRBJ1-1; TCRdb picks TRBD1, but there is no DNA to check that call. The CDR3 runs 14 residues. Germline assignment: CDR1 ENHRY and CDR2 SYGVKD. This CDR3 reads CAIRGDRSNTEAFF.

The genes are TRBV10-3 and TRBJ1-1; TCRdb picks TRBD1, but there is no DNA to check that call. The CDR3 is 15 amino acids. Germline CDR1 is ENHRY and CDR2 is SYGVKD. The CDR3 loop reads CAIRGRDREHTEAFF.

This sequence joins TRBV6-6 and TRBJ2-1; without DNA, the TCRdb call of TRBD1 cannot be checked. In germline, CDR1 is MNHNY, CDR2 SVGAGI (reference sequence). This CDR3 has 11 residues. CDR3: CASRLQGEQFF.